This passage covers 32 T cell receptor beta chains from one sample sequenced in a study of metastatic and nonmetastatic thyroid tumors. Nobody among the patients had been given any treatment before thyroid surgery. TCRdb reassembled clones from the PCR reads with MiXCR. The table shows 53,000 or so clones, with 20% occurring only once. Sample: blood. Source of these receptors: a female donor with papillary thyroid cancer or a benign thyroid nodule (not recorded which). Some clones in this sample may be carry-over from other donors' samples.

This clone was counted between two and nine times. Just one base apart from a much larger clone, this may be a read error. The genes are TRBV5-4 and TRBJ2-6; D call uncertain. The CDR3 runs to 13 residues. The ends were cut back, 4 bases at V and 8 bases at J, with 10 bases in the middle. Per the germline V gene, CDR1 is SGHNT and CDR2 is YYREEE (reference sequence). As DNA, the CDR3 is TGTGCCAGCAGCCCCGACTGGACCAACGTCCTGACTTTC. Its translation: CASSPDWTNVLTF. Using reference TRBV5-4 and TRBJ2-6 for the parts outside the CDR3, the full variable domain is ETGVTQSPTHLIKTRGQQVTLRCSSQSGHNTVSWYQQALGQGPQFIFQYYREEENGRGNFPPRFSGLQFPNYSSELNVNALELDDSALYLCASSPDWTNVLTFGAGSRLTVL.

This clone was picked up many times. The rearrangement uses TRBV5-1 and TRBJ2-1; 9 nucleotides align to TRBD2. The V segment lost 4 bases and the J segment 6 bases; nucleotides outside the gene matches: 11. The CDR3 covers 16 residues. The germline gives CDR1 SGHRS, CDR2 YFSETQ. The CDR3 DNA reads as TGCGCCAGCAGCGTAAGACTAGCGGAGGGGTCCAATGAGCAGTTCTTC. Encoded protein: CASSVRLAEGSNEQFF.

This clone was seen at least ten times. This chain connects TRBV20-1 to TRBJ2-5; TRBD1 agrees at 8 bases. From germline, CDR1 is DFQATT and CDR2 SNEGSKA (reference sequence). Losses at the gene ends were 2 bases for V and 5 bases for J; bases not matched to a gene: 7. The CDR3 covers 14 residues. The CDR3 here is CSARSDRASETQYF. DNA for the CDR3: TGCAGTGCTAGATCGGACAGGGCGTCGGAGACCCAGTACTTC.

This clone was counted a few times. This chain joins TRBV6-4 and TRBJ1-2; TRBD1 matches at 8 bases. V gave up 2 bases and J gave up 7 bases; unmatched junction bases: 9. Germline V lookup: CDR1 MRHNA, CDR2 SNTAGT. The CDR3 covers 15 residues. CDR3 residues: CASSDGNRGTCGYTF. As DNA, the CDR3 is TGTGCCAGCAGTGACGGTAACAGGGGGACATGTGGCTACACCTTC.

Concerning this clone itself: At one end the junction does not follow the germline gene, possibly because of a read error. This sample also contains other DNA sequences that code for the same CDR3. V gene TRBV3-1 combines with J gene TRBJ2-3, with D perhaps TRBD2 (5 bases). The CDR3 contains 17 residues. Germline lookup yields CDR1 LGHDT and CDR2 YNNKEL (reference sequence). CDR3 bases: TGTGCAAGCAGCCAAGATGAGAGCGGTGCCAGCACAGATACGCAGTATTTT. Translated: CASSQDESGASTDTQYF.

Remarks on this clone: An end of the junction differs from the germline gene, which may be a read error. The chain has TRBV6-5 and TRBJ1-3; D is ambiguous. Germline CDR1 MNHEY, CDR2 SVGAGI. The CDR3 totals 15 residues. CDR3: CACSLLTGSGITIYF. The CDR3 nucleotides read TGTGCCTGCAGTTTATTGACCGGCTCTGGAATCACCATATATTTT.

This clone was recorded at least ten times. The chain recombines TRBV2 with TRBJ1-3; TRBD1 is a possible D gene (6 bases). The CDR3 sequence is 15 residues long. Germline V lookup: CDR1 SNHLY, CDR2 FYNNEI. V lost 6 bases to trimming and J lost 0 bases, with 12 bases between them. CDR3: CASRARTASGNTIYF. As DNA, the CDR3 is TGTGCCAGCAGAGCAAGGACAGCCTCTGGAAACACCATATATTTT.

This clone was detected ten times or more. DNA for the CDR3: TGTGCCATCAGTGATATGGGGGAGACCCAGTACTTC. It codes for CAISDMGETQYF. The chain couples TRBV10-3 to TRBJ2-5, with unresolved D. Germline V gene lookup returns CDR1 ENHRY and CDR2 SYGVKD. The CDR3 runs 12 residues. With 3 bases removed from V and 5 bases from J, the gap between germline ends came to 7 bases.

On this clone: One end of the junction fails to match germline, which may point to a read error. This rearrangement joins TRBV4-2 to TRBJ2-1; 8 bases agree with TRBD2. In germline, CDR1 is LGHNA, CDR2 YNFKEQ. The CDR3 sequence is 18 residues long. The CDR3 nucleotides read TGTGCCAGCACCCTATCCGGGGGGGGCGGTCCCTCCTACAATGAGCTGTTCTTC. Its translation: CASTLSGGGGPSYNELFF.

Details on this clone: This could be a read error, since a much larger clone is one nucleotide away. The sample carries other DNA sequences with the same CDR3. The J gene is TRBJ1-5, the V gene TRBV24-1; the D gene is possibly TRBD1 (5 bases). This CDR3 region has 15 residues. V lost 3 bases and J lost 6, with 14 bases in between. Germline CDR1 is KGHDR and CDR2 is SFDVKD. In nucleotides, the CDR3 is TGTGCCACCAGTGATGGGACTCGGGCGGGTCAGCCCCAGCATTTT. It yields the protein CATSDGTRAGQPQHF.

This clone was recorded many times. The rearrangement links TRBV11-2 to TRBJ2-2, with D maybe TRBD2 (6 bases). This CDR3 comprises 14 residues. From germline, CDR1 is SGHAT and CDR2 FQNNGV. V was trimmed by 2 bases and J by 5 bases, leaving 9 bases between them. In nucleotides, the CDR3 is TGTGCCAGCAGCTTACTTCGGGAGACCGGGGAGCTGTTTTTT. It is translated as CASSLLRETGELFF.

J is TRBJ2-7 and V is TRBV7-6, with TRBD2 identical over 7 bases. From germline, CDR1 is SGHVS and CDR2 FNYEAQ. V shed 4 bases, J shed 7 bases, and the junction held 10 bases outside the gene matches. The length of the CDR3 is 14 residues. CDR3 sequence reads: CASSYRGSGREQYF. CDR3 bases: TGTGCCAGCAGCTACCGAGGTAGCGGGCGGGAGCAGTACTTC.

In this sample, this clone turned up a few times. The rearrangement links TRBV5-4 to TRBJ2-3; D is unresolved. The CDR3 has 15 residues. V was clipped by 3 bases and J by 0 bases, with 11 bases between them. Germline V gene lookup returns CDR1 SGHNT and CDR2 YYREEE (reference sequence). CDR3 nucleotide sequence: TGTGCCAGCAGCTCCCGGGCTGAAAGCACAGATACGCAGTATTTT. Its translation is CASSSRAESTDTQYF.

This clone has only a few counts. Being one base from a much bigger clone, this may be a read error. The chain employs TRBV6-1 and TRBJ1-5; TRBD1 agrees at 9 bases. The length of the CDR3 is 16 residues. The germline CDR1 and CDR2 sequences are MNHNS and SASEGT. CDR3 protein: CASSAYLGQGIQPKHF. CDR3 coding DNA: TGTGCCAGCAGCGCTTACCTGGGACAGGGAATTCAGCCCAAGCATTTT.

About this clone itself: The junction departs from the called germline gene at one end, perhaps through a read error. The chain employs TRBV12-3 or TRBV12-4 and TRBJ2-7; 10 nucleotides align to TRBD1. The CDR3 is 15 amino acids. In nucleotides, the CDR3 is TGTGCCAGCAGCCTGACAGGGGGCTTTTCCTACGAGCGGTACTTC. This sequence encodes CASSLTGGFSYERYF.

This clone was counted a few times. A much larger clone lies a single base off, so this may be a read error. This chain joins TRBV24-1 and TRBJ2-5; the D gene is possibly TRBD1 (5 bases). The V gene's germline CDR1 is KGHDR and CDR2 SFDVKD. The CDR3 runs 13 residues. Trimming stripped 9 bases from V and 5 bases from J, with 15 bases between. The DNA of the CDR3 is TGTGCCACCTCCGGGTCCCCAGGGGAGACCCAGTACTTC. Amino acids: CATSGSPGETQYF.

In its sample, this clone was seen many times. This may be a read error, as it is one base from a much larger clone. This CDR3 is also generated by other DNA sequences in the sample. The CDR3: CASSQDRQTNGYTF. Written as DNA, the CDR3 is TGCGCCAGCAGCCAAGATCGACAGACGAATGGCTACACCTTC. This chain connects TRBV4-1 to TRBJ1-2; D is possibly TRBD1 (5 bases). V shed 0 bases and J shed 6 bases, with 11 bases lying between them. Germline CDR1 MGHRA, CDR2 YSYEKL. The CDR3 is 14 amino acids.

This clone appeared a few times. The J gene is TRBJ1-3, the V gene TRBV20-1, with 8 bases lining up with TRBD1. Germline V gene data show CDR1 as DFQATT and CDR2 as SNEGSKA (reference sequence). V lost 5 bases to trimming and J lost 4 bases; unmatched junction nucleotides: 4. The CDR3 sequence is 13 residues long. Here the CDR3 DNA reads TGCAGTGCTGAACGGACAGGGGGAAACACCATATATTTT. This codes for CSAERTGGNTIYF.

This clone was observed at least ten times. The V gene is TRBV5-1, the J gene TRBJ2-2; D ambiguous. The germline V gene has CDR1 SGHRS and CDR2 YFSETQ. This CDR3 region has 12 residues. Trimming stripped 4 bases from V and 6 bases from J, with 7 bases between. The CDR3 nucleotides are TGCGCCAGCAGCCCCCCGCCCGGGGAGCTGTTTTTT. Protein: CASSPPPGELFF.

Concerning this clone: Possible read error: a much larger clone is one base away. The chain links TRBV12-3 or TRBV12-4 to TRBJ2-2; TRBD2 aligns across 7 bases. Unmatched junction bases numbered 9, after V lost 1 base and J lost 4 bases. The CDR3 runs 17 residues. This CDR3 reads CASSLGRLGGFTGELFF. For the CDR3, the DNA is TGTGCCAGCAGTTTAGGACGTCTCGGGGGGTTCACCGGGGAGCTGTTTTTT.

This clone was seen at least ten times. The chain couples TRBV24-1 to TRBJ2-5; D ambiguous. Per the germline V gene, CDR1 is KGHDR and CDR2 is SFDVKD. The length of the CDR3 is 13 residues. With 4 bases removed from V and 2 bases from J, the gap between germline ends came to 7 bases. CDR3 amino acids: CATSEPSQETQYF. CDR3 nucleotides: TGTGCCACCAGTGAACCGAGTCAAGAGACCCAGTACTTC.

This clone has ten or more counts. The rearrangement joins TRBV6-1 to TRBJ2-5; 7 bases match TRBD1. Germline trimming cut 5 bases from V and 7 bases from J; bases unmatched to any gene: 10. The germline V gene encodes CDR1 MNHNS and CDR2 SASEGT. The CDR3 runs to 14 residues. Here the CDR3 reads CASSSSKGAGTQYF. CDR3 DNA: TGTGCCAGCAGTTCGTCGAAGGGGGCCGGGACCCAGTACTTC.

V is TRBV5-4 and J is TRBJ2-6; D may correspond to TRBD1 or TRBD2 (5 bases each). CDR3 length: 16 amino acids. V lost 4 bases, J lost 0 bases, and 11 bases lay in between. Germline values: CDR1 SGHNT, CDR2 YYREEE (reference sequence). CDR3 amino acids: CASSRKGSSGANVLTF. Written as DNA, the CDR3 is TGTGCCAGCAGCCGAAAGGGGAGCTCTGGGGCCAACGTCCTGACTTTC.

V and J are TRBV5-1 and TRBJ2-2; TRBD1 might be the D (7 bases). CDR1 is SGHRS and CDR2 is YFSETQ in the germline V gene. The ends were cut back, 4 bases at V and 5 bases at J, with 27 bases in the middle. The CDR3 is 19 residues long. The CDR3 DNA is TGCGCCAGCAGCCTTTTCGATATCCCCCAGGGGGGTCTGACCGGGGAGCTGTTTTTT. This encodes CASSLFDIPQGGLTGELFF.

This clone was recorded many times. The chain links TRBV6-6 to TRBJ2-1, with TRBD2 identical over 7 bases. V dropped 3 bases and J dropped 8; count of bases not matched to a gene: 7. The CDR3 totals 14 residues. In germline, CDR1 is MNHNY, CDR2 SVGAGI (reference sequence). The CDR3 is CASSYFAGAYEQFF. As DNA, the CDR3 is TGTGCCAGCAGTTATTTTGCGGGAGCCTATGAGCAGTTCTTC.

By share, this clone ranks as medium-sized. V gene TRBV20-1 combines with J gene TRBJ1-5, with 8 bases lining up with TRBD1. CDR1 and CDR2 from the germline V gene are DFQATT and SNEGSKA (reference sequence). Trimming cost V 3 bases and J 5 bases; bases outside gene matches: 6. This CDR3 is built from 14 residues. The CDR3 protein is CSARAGQGDQPQHF. In DNA, the CDR3 is TGCAGTGCTAGGGCCGGACAGGGTGATCAGCCCCAGCATTTT.

This clone was seen ten or more times. CDR3 amino acids: CASSEGPMQAALNTEAFF. The CDR3, as DNA: TGTGCCAGCAGTGAAGGTCCTATGCAGGCAGCCTTGAACACTGAAGCTTTCTTT. The chain couples TRBV6-1 to TRBJ1-1; no definite D call. The CDR3 runs to 18 residues. In germline, CDR1 is MNHNS, CDR2 SASEGT. Trimming took off 1 base at V and 0 bases at J, with 18 bases between the two ends.

This clone was seen at least ten times. The chain carries TRBV28 and TRBJ2-2; no definite D call. Trimming took 10 bases from V and 3 from J, leaving 18 bases between them. CDR3 size: 15 residues. Per germline, CDR1 MDHEN and CDR2 SYDVKM. The CDR3: CATAAPGRDTGELFF. DNA for the CDR3: TGTGCCACCGCGGCGCCAGGAAGGGACACCGGGGAGCTGTTTTTT.

This clone was found many times. The chain carries TRBV6-5 and TRBJ1-2, with a tentative D call TRBD1 (5 bases). Looked up from germline, CDR1 is MNHEY and CDR2 is SVGAGI. CDR3 size: 12 residues. V lost 2 bases and J lost 7, with 8 bases in between. The CDR3 nucleotides read TGTGCCAGCAGTTACAAAGGGACTGGCTACACCTTC. Translation gives CASSYKGTGYTF.

There are many counts of this clone. The chain joins TRBV7-3 to TRBJ2-1; the D gene is possibly TRBD2 (5 bases). The CDR3 is 17 residues long. The germline V gene encodes CDR1 SGHTA and CDR2 FQGTGA. Between the trimmed V and J ends, which lost 1 base and 0 bases, there was a span of 13 bases. CDR3 bases: TGTGCCAGCAGCTTAAACGCACTAGTAAACTCCTACAATGAGCAGTTCTTC. Protein sequence: CASSLNALVNSYNEQFF. The full variable domain, rest sourced from reference TRBV7-3 and TRBJ2-1, is GAGVSQTPSNKVTEKGKYVELRCDPISGHTALYWYRQSLGQGPEFLIYFQGTGAADDSGLPNDRFFAVRPEGSVSTLKIQRTERGDSAVYLCASSLNALVNSYNEQFFGPGTRLTVL.

This clone has a handful of counts. The V call is TRBV6-1, the J call TRBJ2-7; D ambiguous. The CDR3 is 15 residues long. CDR1 is MNHNS and CDR2 is SASEGT in the germline V gene. Trimming removed 5 bases from V and 0 bases from J, with 14 bases in between. The CDR3 nucleotides are TGTGCCAGCAGTAACTTGGGCGGTAGCTCCTACGAGCAGTACTTC. It specifies CASSNLGGSSYEQYF.

The chain couples TRBV20-1 to TRBJ2-3; D is possibly TRBD1 (6 bases). CDR3 length: 13 residues. Deletions cut 2 bases from V and 6 bases from J, with 12 bases between. Germline V gives CDR1 DFQATT, CDR2 SNEGSKA (reference sequence). The CDR3 is CSARTRGSDTQYF. Written as DNA, the CDR3 is TGCAGTGCTAGAACTAGGGGGTCTGATACGCAGTATTTT.